This is a list of T cell receptor beta chains from one sample in a study of cytomegalovirus exposure and HLA in healthy donors. Produced via immunoSEQ multiplex PCR; TCRdb's table is partial and in-frame only. In the table there are 90,000 to 130,000 clones, around 84% of which are singletons. The sequenced sample consisted of PBMCs. These receptors were obtained from a woman aged 25 to 39 in good health and CMV-seronegative. Both conserved end residues are part of each CDR3. The order of the fields is clone size, J gene, D gene, V gene, CDR3 DNA, CDR3 protein. The D gene is left open where the match is weak. Expanded clones get a size class; other rows say once, few or many, or leave the size out.

>.|TRBJ1-5|.|TRBV21-1
TGTGCCAGCAGCAAACTCGGCAGCCTAGGTAGCAATCAGCCCCAGCATTTT
CASSKLGSLGSNQPQHF
>.|TRBJ2-1|TRBD2|TRBV9
TGTGCCAGCAGCGTAGGCGGGGGTTTAAGTTCCGGAGACTCCTACAATGAGCAGTTCTTC
CASSVGGGLSSGDSYNEQFF
>.|TRBJ2-4|TRBD1|TRBV4-3
TGCGCCAGCAGCCAAGGGGACAGGGGGGATTTAGCCAAAAACATTCAGTACTTC
CASSQGDRGDLAKNIQYF
>.|TRBJ1-2|.|TRBV4-2
TGTGCCAGCAGCCAGCTAGAGGGAGGCAGTAACTATGGCTACACCTTC
CASSQLEGGSNYGYTF
>.|TRBJ1-5|TRBD1|TRBV2
TGTGCCAGCAATGGGGGGACAGGGGGTCAGCCCCAGCATTTT
CASNGGTGGQPQHF
>.|TRBJ1-2|TRBD1|TRBV13
TGTGCCAGCAGCCAGGGACAGGGGACGGATGGCTACACCTTC
CASSQGQGTDGYTF
>.|TRBJ1-6|TRBD1|TRBV4-3
TGCGCCAGCAGCCAAGATATCCCGGGACAGACTAATTCACCCCTCCACTTT
CASSQDIPGQTNSPLHF
>.|TRBJ1-2|TRBD1|TRBV7-9
TGTGCCAGCAGCCGTCCAGGGGGCGCCTATGGCTACACCTTC
CASSRPGGAYGYTF
>once|TRBJ2-6|.|TRBV29-1
TGCAGCGTTGTTTACAGTTTTACTGGGGCCAACGTCCTGACTTTC
CSVVYSFTGANVLTF
>few|TRBJ2-1|TRBD1|TRBV6-1
TGTGCCAGCAGTGAAGAGCATGGGACAGGCTTAAGCAATGAGCAGTTCTTC
CASSEEHGTGLSNEQFF
>once|TRBJ2-7|TRBD1|TRBV30
TGTGCCTGGGGGACAGATTCCTACGAGCAGTACTTC
CAWGTDSYEQYF
>.|TRBJ1-2|TRBD1|TRBV10-3
TGTGCCATCAGTTCAGGGGGTCATGGCTACACCTTC
CAISSGGHGYTF
>few|TRBJ2-2|TRBD2|TRBV5-1
TGCGCCAGCAGCCCCCATAGCGGGGGGACGAACACCGGGGAGCTGTTTTTT
CASSPHSGGTNTGELFF
>.|TRBJ1-1|.|TRBV7-2
TGTGCCAGCAGCTTAGGAGGTGGCGGTTGGTTCTTT
CASSLGGGGWFF
>once|TRBJ1-6|TRBD1|TRBV5-6
TGTGCCAGCAGCGTCGGACAGGGGGTTTCACCCCTCCACTTT
CASSVGQGVSPLHF
>.|TRBJ1-4|.|TRBV4-1
TGCGCCAGCAGCCAAATAACCCTACAGGCGGTTGAAAAACTGTTTTTT
CASSQITLQAVEKLFF
>.|TRBJ2-1|.|TRBV29-1
TGCAGCGTCGCACGGGGGACAGCAATCAATGAGCAGTTCTTC
CSVARGTAINEQFF
>.|TRBJ2-7|TRBD1|TRBV7-9
TGTGCCAGCAGCTCTACCCGGGACAGAGTATACGAGCAGTACTTC
CASSSTRDRVYEQYF
>.|TRBJ1-2|.|TRBV4-1
TGCGCCAGCAGCCAAGAGAGTGTCTATGGCTACACCTTC
CASSQESVYGYTF